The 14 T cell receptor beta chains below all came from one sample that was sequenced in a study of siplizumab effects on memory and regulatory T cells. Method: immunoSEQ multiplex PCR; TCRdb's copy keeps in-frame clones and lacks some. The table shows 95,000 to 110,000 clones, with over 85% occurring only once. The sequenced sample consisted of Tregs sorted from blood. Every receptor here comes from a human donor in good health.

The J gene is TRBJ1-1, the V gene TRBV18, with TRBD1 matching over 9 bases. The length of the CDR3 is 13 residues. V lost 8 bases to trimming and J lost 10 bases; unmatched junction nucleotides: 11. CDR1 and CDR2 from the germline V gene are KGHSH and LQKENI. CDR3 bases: TGTGCCAGCCAAGGCCCGGGACAGGGTCCAGCTTTCTTT. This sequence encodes CASQGPGQGPAFF.

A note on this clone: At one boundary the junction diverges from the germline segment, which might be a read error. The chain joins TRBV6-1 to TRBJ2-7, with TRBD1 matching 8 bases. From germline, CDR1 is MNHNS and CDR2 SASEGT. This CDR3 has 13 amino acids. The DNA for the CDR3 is TGTGCCAGCAGTCAAGCGGACAGGGCGCGGCAGTACTTC. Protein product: CASSQADRARQYF.

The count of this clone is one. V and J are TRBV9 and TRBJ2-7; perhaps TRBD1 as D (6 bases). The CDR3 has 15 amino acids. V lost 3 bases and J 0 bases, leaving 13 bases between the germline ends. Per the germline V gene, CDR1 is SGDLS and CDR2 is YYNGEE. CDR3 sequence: CASSGGQVNSYEQYF. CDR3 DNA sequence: TGTGCCAGCAGCGGGGGGCAGGTCAACTCCTACGAGCAGTACTTC.

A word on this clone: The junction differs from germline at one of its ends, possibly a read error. The CDR3 DNA is TGTGCCAGCAGGTTAGAGAGACTATTACGAGAGACCCAGTACTTC. The encoded protein is CASRLERLLRETQYF. The genes are TRBV7-2 and TRBJ2-5; TRBD2 might be the D (5 bases). The germline V gene has CDR1 SGHTA and CDR2 FQGNSA. The CDR3 consists of 15 residues.

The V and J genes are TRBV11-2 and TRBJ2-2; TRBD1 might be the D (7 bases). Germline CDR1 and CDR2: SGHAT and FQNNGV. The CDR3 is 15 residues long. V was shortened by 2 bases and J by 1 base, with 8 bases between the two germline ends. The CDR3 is CASSLQGGNTGELFF. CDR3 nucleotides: TGTGCCAGCAGCTTACAGGGGGGGAACACCGGGGAGCTGTTTTTT.

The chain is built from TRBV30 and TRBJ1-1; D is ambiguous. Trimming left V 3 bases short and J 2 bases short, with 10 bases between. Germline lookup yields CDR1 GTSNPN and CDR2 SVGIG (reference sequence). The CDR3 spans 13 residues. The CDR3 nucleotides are TGTGCCTGGAGAGGACTGATAAACACTGAAGCTTTCTTT. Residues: CAWRGLINTEAFF. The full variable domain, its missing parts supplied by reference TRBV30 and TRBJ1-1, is SQTIHQWPATLVQPVGSPLSLECTVEGTSNPNLYWYRQAAGRGLQLLFYSVGIGQISSEVPQNLSASRPQDRQFILSSKKLLLSDSGFYLCAWRGLINTEAFFGQGTRLTVV.

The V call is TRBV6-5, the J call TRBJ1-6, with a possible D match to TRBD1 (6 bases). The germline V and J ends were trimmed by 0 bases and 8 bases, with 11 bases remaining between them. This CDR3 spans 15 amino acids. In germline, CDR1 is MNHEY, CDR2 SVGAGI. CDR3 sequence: CASSYSGRGDSPLHF. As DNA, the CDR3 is TGTGCCAGCAGTTACTCGGGGAGGGGGGATTCACCCCTCCACTTT.

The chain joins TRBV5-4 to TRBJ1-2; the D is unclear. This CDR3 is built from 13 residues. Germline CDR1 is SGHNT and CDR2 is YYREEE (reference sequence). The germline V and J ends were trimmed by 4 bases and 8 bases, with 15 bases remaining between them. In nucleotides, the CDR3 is TGTGCCAGCAGCCAGATAGACGCCCCCGGCTACACCTTC. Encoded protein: CASSQIDAPGYTF. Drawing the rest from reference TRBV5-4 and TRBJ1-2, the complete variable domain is ETGVTQSPTHLIKTRGQQVTLRCSSQSGHNTVSWYQQALGQGPQFIFQYYREEENGRGNFPPRFSGLQFPNYSSELNVNALELDDSALYLCASSQIDAPGYTFGSGTRLTVV.

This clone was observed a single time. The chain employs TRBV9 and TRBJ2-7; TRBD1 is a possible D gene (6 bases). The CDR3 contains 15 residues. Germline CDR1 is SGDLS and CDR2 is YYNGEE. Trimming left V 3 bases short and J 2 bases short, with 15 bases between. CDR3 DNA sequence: TGTGCCAGCAGCGCAACCGGGACAAACACCTACGAGCAGTACTTC. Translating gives CASSATGTNTYEQYF.

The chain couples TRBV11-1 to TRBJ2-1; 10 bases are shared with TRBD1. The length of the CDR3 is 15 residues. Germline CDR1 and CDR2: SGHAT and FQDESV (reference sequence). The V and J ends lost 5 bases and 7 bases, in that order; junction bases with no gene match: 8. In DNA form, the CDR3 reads TGTGCCAGCAGCAACCGGGACAGGGGTCGGAATGAGCAGTTCTTC. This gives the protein CASSNRDRGRNEQFF.

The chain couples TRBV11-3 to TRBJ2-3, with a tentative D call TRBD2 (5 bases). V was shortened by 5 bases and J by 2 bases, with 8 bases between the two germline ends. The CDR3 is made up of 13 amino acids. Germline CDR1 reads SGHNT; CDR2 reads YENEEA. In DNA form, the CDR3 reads TGTGCCAGCAGCGAGGGTATCACAGATACGCAGTATTTT. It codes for CASSEGITDTQYF.

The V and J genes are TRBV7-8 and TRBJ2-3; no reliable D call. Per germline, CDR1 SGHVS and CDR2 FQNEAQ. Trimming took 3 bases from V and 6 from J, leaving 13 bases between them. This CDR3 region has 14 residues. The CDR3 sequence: CASSFMFIVDTQYF. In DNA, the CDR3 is TGTGCCAGCAGCTTTATGTTCATCGTCGATACGCAGTATTTT. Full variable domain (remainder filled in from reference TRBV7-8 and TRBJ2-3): GAGVSQSPRYKVAKRGQDVALRCDPISGHVSLFWYQQALGQGPEFLTYFQNEAQLDKSGLPSDRFFAERPEGSVSTLKIQRTQQEDSAVYLCASSFMFIVDTQYFGPGTRLTVL.

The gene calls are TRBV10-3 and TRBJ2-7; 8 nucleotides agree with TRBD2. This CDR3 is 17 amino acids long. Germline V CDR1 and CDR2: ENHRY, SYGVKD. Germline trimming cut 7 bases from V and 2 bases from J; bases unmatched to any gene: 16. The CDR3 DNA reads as TGTGCCATCACTGTGTGGCGGGAGGTACAAGGGACCTACGAGCAGTACTTC. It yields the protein CAITVWREVQGTYEQYF.

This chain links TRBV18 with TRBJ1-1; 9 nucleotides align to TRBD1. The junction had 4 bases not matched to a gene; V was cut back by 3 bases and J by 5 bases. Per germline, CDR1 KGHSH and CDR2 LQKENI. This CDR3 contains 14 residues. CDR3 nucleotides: TGTGCCAGCTCACCGGACAGGGGTGGAACTGAAGCTTTCTTT. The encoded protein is CASSPDRGGTEAFF.